This T cell receptor (beta chain) was obtained from a study of shared clonotypes between healthy human individuals. For the study at large: Donors had three CD4 naive, three CD4 memory, two CD8 naive and one CD8 memory plate apiece.

Some clones are missing from TCRdb's copy, which holds only in-frame ones; the method was immunoSEQ multiplex PCR. The sample shows about 800,000 clones, about 96% of them seen only once. CD45RO-negative, CCR7-selected cells formed the naive CD8 fraction, which excluded terminally differentiated effector memory CD45RA+ cells. The CDR3 extends over 16 amino acids. The V and J ends lost 7 bases and 5 bases, in that order; junction bases with no gene match: 12. Germline lookup yields CDR1 SGHRS and CDR2 YFSETQ. Sequences were obtained from naive CD8+ T cells sorted from blood. The source of this sequence is a man in his thirties or forties in good health. The J gene is TRBJ2-2, the V gene TRBV5-1, with 9 bases aligning to TRBD2. CDR3 in amino acids: CASGPLGGRETGELFF. The DNA for the CDR3 is TGCGCCAGCGGACCGTTGGGCGGGAGGGAAACCGGGGAGCTGTTTTTT.